The 28 T cell receptor beta chains reported below all come from one sample, sequenced in a study of PD-1 blockade in classical Hodgkin lymphoma. The method was immunoSEQ multiplex PCR; TCRdb's version includes in-frame clones alone and lacks a portion of them. The data contain more than 90,000 clones, just under 80% of them singletons. As for time point: cycle 4 day 1 (C4D1), after more than five weeks of nivolumab. Every patient had relapsed following autologous stem cell transplantation, and cohorts differed in brentuximab vedotin exposure. Sequenced here: peripheral blood mononuclear cells (PBMCs), sampled before the fourth cycle of nivolumab. The receptors were sampled from a human donor with classical Hodgkin lymphoma.

The chain recombines TRBV10-3 with TRBJ2-1, with D unresolved. Trimming left V 3 bases short and J 6 bases short, with 9 bases between. Germline CDR1 reads ENHRY; CDR2 reads SYGVKD. The CDR3 sequence is 13 residues long. The CDR3 nucleotides are TGTGCCATCAGTGAACACCGTCCCAATGAGCAGTTCTTC. The encoded protein is CAISEHRPNEQFF.

The chain links TRBV5-1 to TRBJ2-4; D possibly corresponds to TRBD1 (6 bases). Per the germline V gene, CDR1 is SGHRS and CDR2 is YFSETQ. Trimming removed 6 bases at V and 7 bases at J, with 20 bases between. This CDR3 has 15 amino acids. The CDR3 spells CASKWSTLQGNIQYF. CDR3 coding DNA: TGCGCCAGCAAATGGAGTACCCTCCAGGGGAACATTCAGTACTTC.

This chain connects TRBV18 to TRBJ2-3; D is ambiguous. There are 14 residues in the CDR3. Germline V lookup: CDR1 KGHSH, CDR2 LQKENI. V shed 0 bases and J shed 4 bases, with 8 bases lying between them. The CDR3 nucleotides read TGTGCCAGCTCACCACCCGGCCGAGCAGATACGCAGTATTTT. Protein sequence: CASSPPGRADTQYF. Combining the CDR3 with reference TRBV18 and TRBJ2-3 gives the whole variable domain NAGVMQNPRHLVRRRGQEARLRCSPMKGHSHVYWYRQLPEEGLKFMVYLQKENIIDESGMPKERFSAEFPKEGPSILRIQQVVRGDSAAYFCASSPPGRADTQYFGPGTRLTVL.

The genes are TRBV5-1 and TRBJ2-7, with TRBD1 identical over 9 bases. The germline CDR1 and CDR2 sequences are SGHRS and YFSETQ. After removal of 0 bases from V and 3 bases from J, the junction contained 4 bases not matched to a gene. CDR3 length equals 15 residues. The DNA for the CDR3 is TGCGCCAGCAGCTTGGAACGGGACAGGGACTACGAGCAGTACTTC. It specifies CASSLERDRDYEQYF.

The chain recombines TRBV11-3 with TRBJ1-2; 7 bases fit TRBD1. Germline values: CDR1 SGHNT, CDR2 YENEEA. The CDR3 is 13 amino acids. Unmatched junction bases numbered 7, after V lost 8 bases and J lost 4 bases. The CDR3 coding sequence is TGTGCCAGCCTAAACAGGGGTAGCTATGGCTACACCTTC. Amino acid sequence: CASLNRGSYGYTF.

The chain links TRBV6-6 to TRBJ2-1, with 7 bases that match TRBD2. Germline assignment: CDR1 MNHNY and CDR2 SVGAGI (reference sequence). The CDR3 has 12 amino acids. Unmatched junction bases numbered 2, after V lost 4 bases and J lost 8 bases. CDR3 sequence (DNA): TGTGCCAGCAGTTTGGGGGGGTATGAGCAGTTCTTC. This sequence encodes CASSLGGYEQFF.

This clone appeared once. The rearrangement links TRBV28 to TRBJ2-3; D is ambiguous. Trimming pared 5 bases from V and 1 base from J, leaving 7 bases between. The germline gives CDR1 MDHEN, CDR2 SYDVKM. This CDR3 contains 13 residues. CDR3 DNA sequence: TGTGCCAGCAGTAATGTACGCACAGATACGCAGTATTTT. Translation gives CASSNVRTDTQYF.

This clone was detected a few times. The chain employs TRBV2 and TRBJ2-3; 12 bases line up with TRBD2. The CDR3 is 16 amino acids. Trimming at V came to 8 bases and at J to 5 bases, leaving 11 bases not matched to a gene. Germline loops: CDR1 SNHLY, CDR2 FYNNEI. CDR3 residues: CASGRASGGAVDTQYF. CDR3 sequence (DNA): TGTGCCAGCGGACGGGCTAGCGGGGGGGCCGTAGATACGCAGTATTTT.

The rearrangement uses TRBV10-3 and TRBJ2-5; possibly TRBD1 or TRBD2 for D (5 bases each). The germline V gene encodes CDR1 ENHRY and CDR2 SYGVKD. The CDR3 runs 15 residues. The germline V and J ends were trimmed by 3 bases and 1 base, with 12 bases remaining between them. This CDR3 reads CAISDRERGQETQYF. DNA for the CDR3: TGTGCCATCAGTGATAGAGAGAGGGGCCAAGAGACCCAGTACTTC.

V gene TRBV6-6 combines with J gene TRBJ1-2; D uncertain. CDR1 and CDR2 from the germline V gene are MNHNY and SVGAGI (reference sequence). The CDR3 sequence is 12 residues long. Trimming took off 3 bases at V and 1 base at J, with 3 bases between the two ends. The CDR3 region is CASSYGNYGYTF. CDR3 DNA: TGTGCCAGCAGTTATGGTAACTATGGCTACACCTTC.

The chain uses TRBV5-1 and TRBJ1-6; D might be TRBD1 (5 bases). Germline V CDR1 and CDR2: SGHRS, YFSETQ. V was pared by 4 bases and J by 7 bases, with 12 bases between. This CDR3 is 14 amino acids long. The chain's CDR3 is CASSGDRENSPLHF. DNA of the CDR3: TGCGCCAGCAGCGGCGACAGAGAAAATTCACCCCTCCACTTT.

This rearrangement joins TRBV5-8 to TRBJ2-5; possible D gene TRBD2, 5 bases. The CDR3 covers 11 residues. Germline assignment: CDR1 SGHTS and CDR2 YDEGEE. Trimming removed 4 bases at V and 9 bases at J, with 10 bases between. The CDR3 loop reads CASSPGLAQYF. For the CDR3, the DNA is TGTGCCAGCAGCCCGGGGTTGGCCCAGTACTTC.

This clone was observed a handful of times. The V gene is TRBV7-3, the J gene TRBJ2-1; perhaps TRBD2 as D (6 bases). The CDR3 has 14 residues. Per the germline V gene, CDR1 is SGHTA and CDR2 is FQGTGA. V lost 5 bases and J 3 bases, leaving 11 bases between the germline ends. The CDR3 region has the DNA TGTGCCAGCAGCCCCCTCGGGGGCTACAATGAGCAGTTCTTC. Its protein product is CASSPLGGYNEQFF.

The V and J genes are TRBV5-1 and TRBJ2-2, with TRBD2 matching over 7 bases. V lost 3 bases, J lost 6 bases, and 2 bases stayed unmatched. The CDR3 length is 13 residues. Germline CDR1 is SGHRS and CDR2 is YFSETQ. The CDR3 DNA is TGCGCCAGCAGCTACCGGGGGGCCGGGGAGCTGTTTTTT. It translates to CASSYRGAGELFF.

This clone was seen a few times. V is TRBV19 and J is TRBJ1-1; unclear D gene. CDR1 is LNHDA and CDR2 is SQIVND in the germline V gene (reference sequence). There are 13 residues in the CDR3. Trimming removed 7 bases at V and 4 bases at J, with 13 bases between. The CDR3 DNA follows: TGTGCCAGTATCCCGCCCGAGGGCACTGAAGCTTTCTTT. Amino acids: CASIPPEGTEAFF.

The chain carries TRBV27 and TRBJ2-3; TRBD2 matches 13 bases. V lost 3 bases to trimming and J lost 1 base; unmatched junction nucleotides: 1. The germline V gene encodes CDR1 MNHEY and CDR2 SMNVEV (reference sequence). The CDR3 runs to 16 residues. In DNA, the CDR3 is TGTGCCAGCAGTTTCGGACTAGCGGGGGGCACAGATACGCAGTATTTT. Protein product: CASSFGLAGGTDTQYF.

The chain carries TRBV28 and TRBJ2-7; D may correspond to TRBD1 or TRBD2 (5 bases each). CDR3 length: 16 residues. Trimming shortened V by 6 bases and J by 5 bases, and 23 bases separated the two germline ends. CDR1 is MDHEN, CDR2 SYDVKM, per germline. The CDR3 DNA is TGTGCCAGCAGAGATACCCGGGCCCCGGGGCGGGACGAGCAGTACTTC. This codes for CASRDTRAPGRDEQYF.

In this sample, this clone turned up once. The chain joins TRBV27 to TRBJ2-3, with TRBD2 matching 12 bases. The CDR3 runs 16 residues. Losses at the gene ends were 2 bases for V and 5 bases for J; bases not matched to a gene: 5. Per the germline V gene, CDR1 is MNHEY and CDR2 is SMNVEV (reference sequence). The CDR3 region has the DNA TGTGCCAGCAGTTTACTAGCGGGAGGGCGGTTAGATACGCAGTATTTT. It specifies CASSLLAGGRLDTQYF.

This clone showed up just a few times. The V call is TRBV6-1, the J call TRBJ2-7, with 7 bases that match TRBD1. V gave up 2 bases and J gave up 2 bases; unmatched junction bases: 6. The CDR3 is made up of 15 amino acids. From germline, CDR1 is MNHNS and CDR2 SASEGT. CDR3 coding DNA: TGTGCCAGCAGTGAAATGGGCACAGGGGCCTACGAGCAGTACTTC. Its translation is CASSEMGTGAYEQYF.

The chain combines TRBV4-1 with TRBJ2-1, with 10 bases matching TRBD2. V lost 0 bases to trimming and J lost 8 bases; unmatched junction nucleotides: 10. Germline assignment: CDR1 MGHRA and CDR2 YSYEKL. The CDR3 consists of 17 residues. The CDR3 DNA follows: TGCGCCAGCAGCCAAGATCGGGCTAGCGGGAGACGCGATGAGCAGTTCTTC. Translated: CASSQDRASGRRDEQFF.

CDR3 DNA sequence: TGTGCCAGCAGCCGGGTTATGTCGGCTGGCAATGAGCAGTTCTTC. Encoded protein: CASSRVMSAGNEQFF. The rearrangement uses TRBV13 and TRBJ2-1; D unclear. Germline lookup yields CDR1 PRHDT and CDR2 FYEKMQ (reference sequence). The V and J ends lost 5 bases and 6 bases respectively, with 17 bases between them. This CDR3 has 15 residues.

V is TRBV30 and J is TRBJ2-3, with a weak D call TRBD1 (5 bases). The germline V gene has CDR1 GTSNPN and CDR2 SVGIG (reference sequence). Deletions cut 2 bases from V and 4 bases from J, with 10 bases between. This CDR3 region has 13 residues. The CDR3 DNA is TGTGCCTGGAGTACGGCAGGGCCAGATACGCAGTATTTT. Its protein is CAWSTAGPDTQYF.

The V and J genes are TRBV10-3 and TRBJ1-1; weak D call: TRBD1 (5 bases). Germline V gene sequence: CDR1 ENHRY, CDR2 SYGVKD. The CDR3 runs 14 residues. The ends were cut back, 0 bases at V and 4 bases at J, with 9 bases in the middle. The CDR3 nucleotides read TGTGCCATCAGTGAGTCTCAGGGCCCCACTGAAGCTTTCTTT. As protein: CAISESQGPTEAFF.

This clone showed up just once. The CDR3 loop is CASSSGTNARGEQYF. The CDR3 region has the DNA TGTGCCAGCAGCTCGGGGACTAACGCTAGAGGTGAGCAGTACTTC. The V gene is TRBV13, the J gene TRBJ2-7; 7 nucleotides agree with TRBD2. V lost 4 bases, J lost 7 bases, and 13 bases stayed unmatched. Germline V gene lookup returns CDR1 PRHDT and CDR2 FYEKMQ (reference sequence). The CDR3 has 15 amino acids.

This clone was seen only a few times. This sequence joins TRBV7-9 and TRBJ2-2; D not resolved. Germline values: CDR1 SEHNR, CDR2 FQNEAQ (reference sequence). This CDR3 has 19 amino acids. The V and J ends lost 5 bases and 1 base respectively, with 23 bases between them. The CDR3 spells CASSPNIVSAPLNTGELFF. The DNA of the CDR3 is TGTGCCAGCAGCCCCAATATAGTATCGGCCCCCCTGAACACCGGGGAGCTGTTTTTT.

Turning to this clone: The junction differs from germline at one of its ends, possibly a read error. The rearrangement links TRBV6-1 to TRBJ1-2; a weak D match, TRBD1 (6 bases). The CDR3 is made up of 12 amino acids. Germline CDR1 is MNHNS and CDR2 is SASEGT. The CDR3 nucleotides are TGTGCCACACACTTGGGGGCAGCTAGGTTTGACTTC. Amino acids: CATHLGAARFDF.

This clone was recorded once. CDR3 protein: CASSPGLHTEAFF. The CDR3 coding sequence is TGTGCCAGCTCACCAGGACTGCACACTGAAGCTTTCTTT. This chain joins TRBV18 and TRBJ1-1, with D unclear. This CDR3 region has 13 residues. Between the trimmed V and J ends, which lost 2 bases and 3 bases, there was a span of 7 bases. Germline V gives CDR1 KGHSH, CDR2 LQKENI.

V gene TRBV6-5 combines with J gene TRBJ1-1; D gene unclear. The germline V gene has CDR1 MNHEY and CDR2 SVGAGI. V dropped 2 bases and J dropped 8 bases, with 12 bases sitting between them. The CDR3 has 13 amino acids. Here the CDR3 reads CASSYEVSGEAFF. The CDR3 nucleotides are TGTGCCAGCAGTTACGAGGTCAGCGGCGAAGCTTTCTTT.